Listed here are 7 T cell receptor beta chains from one sample, sequenced in a study of blood T cell repertoires in COVID-19. Here immunoSEQ multiplex PCR was the method, and the copy in TCRdb shows in-frame clones only, minus some. The sample holds under 200,000 clones, roughly nine tenths seen once. Source material: peripheral blood. The receptors come from a woman between 55 and 75 years old with COVID-19, enrolled during active disease.

V is TRBV23-1 and J is TRBJ1-5; D uncertain. TRBV23-1 is recorded as an ORF, its role being uncertain. The CDR3 loop spans 16 amino acids. The ends were cut back, 0 bases at V and 1 base at J, with 10 bases in the middle. This chain's CDR3 is CASSQSGPGSNQPQHF. The CDR3 region has the DNA TGCGCCAGCAGTCAATCTGGGCCGGGGAGCAATCAGCCCCAGCATTTT.

The chain links TRBV7-8 to TRBJ1-1, with D tentatively TRBD1 (6 bases). This CDR3 has 13 residues. The germline V and J ends were trimmed by 5 bases and 10 bases, with 17 bases remaining between them. CDR1 SGHVS and CDR2 FQNEAQ come from the germline V gene. CDR3 DNA sequence: TGTGCCAGCAGCCCGGTGGGGGGAGGGGGAGCTTTCTTT. Translating it yields CASSPVGGGGAFF.

This clone was detected only once. The genes are TRBV5-1 and TRBJ2-5, with a tentative D call TRBD1 (6 bases). This CDR3 contains 15 residues. Germline-derived CDR1 and CDR2 are SGHRS and YFSETQ. Trimming shortened V by 0 bases and J by 1 base, and 10 bases separated the two germline ends. CDR3 sequence reads: CASSLGQESQETQYF. CDR3 in DNA: TGCGCCAGCAGCTTGGGACAGGAATCCCAAGAGACCCAGTACTTC.

The rearrangement links TRBV6-2 or TRBV6-3 to TRBJ2-7, with 10 positions matching TRBD2. Looked up from germline, CDR1 is MNHEY and CDR2 is SVGEGT. Germline trimming cut 2 bases from V and 4 bases from J; bases unmatched to any gene: 2. The CDR3 is made up of 14 amino acids. CDR3 in DNA: TGTGCCAGCAGTTACGGACTAGCGGAGTACGAGCAGTACTTC. Protein: CASSYGLAEYEQYF.

This clone was observed a single time. Other nucleotide sequences from this sample produce the same CDR3. The chain recombines TRBV4-3 with TRBJ2-1, with TRBD2 matching 10 bases. J gave up 2 bases and V 0 bases, and 1 base lay outside the gene matches. Germline V gene sequence: CDR1 LGHNA, CDR2 YSLEER. CDR3 length equals 16 residues. CDR3 DNA: TGCGCCAGCAGCCAAGATCTAGCGGGAGCCTACAATGAGCAGTTCTTC. Protein product: CASSQDLAGAYNEQFF.

The rearrangement joins TRBV6-2 or TRBV6-3 to TRBJ1-3; tentatively, D is TRBD1 (6 bases). Germline V gene sequence: CDR1 MNHEY, CDR2 SVGEGT. V was shortened by 5 bases and J by 0 bases, with 8 bases between the two germline ends. CDR3 size: 14 residues. CDR3 in DNA: TGTGCCAGCAGTAGACAGGACTCTGGAAACACCATATATTTT. This gives the protein CASSRQDSGNTIYF.

This clone appeared once. The V gene is TRBV7-2, the J gene TRBJ1-5; TRBD1 aligns across 7 bases. The CDR3 extends over 16 amino acids. CDR1 and CDR2 from the germline V gene are SGHTA and FQGNSA. With 6 bases clipped from V and 2 bases from J, the junction kept 10 bases outside the gene matches. This CDR3 reads CASSRRTGWGNQPQHF. The CDR3 DNA is TGTGCCAGCAGTCGAAGGACAGGATGGGGCAATCAGCCCCAGCATTTT.